These T cell receptor beta chains were read from a single sample in a study of Graves' ophthalmopathy and Graves' hyperthyroidism. TCRdb analysed the multiplex PCR reads with MiXCR anew, one entry per CDR3 protein. This table has 400,000 or so distinct CDR3 sequences, roughly a sixth appearing once. Sequencing input: peripheral blood. These TCRs come from an adult woman with stable Graves' hyperthyroidism. CDR3s include the opening cysteine and the closing phenylalanine or tryptophan. A D gene is named only where the DNA matches it firmly. Only part of the rows carry a size: once, few, many, or a class if the clone is expanded.

TRBJ1-2	TRBV28	TRBD1	-	TGTTCCAGCAGTTGGGGAACAGGGGTCTATGGCTACACCTTC	CSSSWGTGVYGYTF
TRBJ1-6	TRBV19	TRBD1	-	TGTGCCAGTAGTGACCGGGACAGGGTAGGGAATTCACCCCTCCACTTT	CASSDRDRVGNSPLHF
TRBJ2-2	TRBV4-1	TRBD2	-	TGCGCCAGCAGCCAGATAGCGGGCTCGAACACCGGGGAGCTGTTTTTT	CASSQIAGSNTGELFF
TRBJ1-2	TRBV19	-	many	TGTGCCAGTAGTGCCTTCCAGGGGACTGCACACTATGGCTACACCTTC	CASSAFQGTAHYGYTF
TRBJ2-5	TRBV6-5	-	many	TGTGCCAGCAGTTACTCGAGTCGGGGGGCGGGGGAAGAGACCCAGTACTTC	CASSYSSRGAGEETQYF
TRBJ2-2	TRBV5-1	-	few	TGCGCCAGCAGCTTACTAGATCCCGTTACCGGGGAGCTGTTTTTT	CASSLLDPVTGELFF
TRBJ2-7	TRBV7-9	TRBD2	many	TGTGCCATCTCCGACGGGGGGAACGAGCAGTACTTC	CAISDGGNEQYF
TRBJ2-7	TRBV28	TRBD2	once	TGTGCCAGCAGCCCCGGGGGGTCTTTAGCGCGAGAGCAGTACTTC	CASSPGGSLAREQYF
TRBJ2-2	TRBV24-1	TRBD1	many	TGTGCCACCAGCGACAGGGAGAGTCTCACCGGGGAGCTGTTTTTT	CATSDRESLTGELFF
TRBJ1-2	TRBV6-1	TRBD1	many	TGTGCCAGCGGTACAGGGGGCCCGCCTAATTATGGCTACACCTTC	CASGTGGPPNYGYTF
TRBJ2-7	TRBV20-1	TRBD1	many	TGCAGTGCTAGGGGGACAGGGGGTCGTTACGAGCAGTACTTC	CSARGTGGRYEQYF
TRBJ1-1	TRBV29-1	-	once	TGCAGCGTTGTTTGGCACTCGTACACTGATGCTTTCTTT	CSVVWHSYTDAFF
TRBJ2-7	TRBV2	TRBD1	many	TGTGCCAGACAGACGGACAGGGGCTACGAGCAGTACTTC	CARQTDRGYEQYF
TRBJ2-3	TRBV12-3/TRBV12-4	-	many	TGTGCCAGCAGTTTGGTCCGAGATACGCAGTATTTT	CASSLVRDTQYF
TRBJ2-7	TRBV28	-	many	TGTGCCAGCAGTCCCTTCGGGAGTATCTACGAGCAGTACTTC	CASSPFGSIYEQYF
TRBJ1-6	TRBV12-3/TRBV12-4	TRBD1	many	TGTGCCAGCATCCGGACAGGGTTGAATTCACCCCTCCACTTT	CASIRTGLNSPLHF
TRBJ2-7	TRBV29-1	TRBD2	many	TGCAGCGCTATGACTAGCGGTAACTACGAGCAGTACTTC	CSAMTSGNYEQYF
TRBJ2-7	TRBV6-2/TRBV6-3	TRBD2	-	TGTGCCAGCAGTCAACCTAGCGGGGGGATCTACGAGCAGTACTTC	CASSQPSGGIYEQYF
TRBJ1-5	TRBV2	TRBD1	few	TGTGCCAGCAGGGGAAGACAGGGAGGGGGCCCAACGAGCAATCAGCCCCAGCATTTT	CASRGRQGGGPTSNQPQHF
TRBJ1-5	TRBV6-1	-	many	TGTGCCAGCAGTGAAGTATTGGTGGCCATTCAGCCCCAGCATTTT	CASSEVLVAIQPQHF
TRBJ2-5	TRBV19	-	many	TGTGCCAGTAGTGGTCCCCAGGTACCTCCGTACCAAGAGACCCAGTACTTC	CASSGPQVPPYQETQYF
TRBJ2-7	TRBV27	-	many	TGTGCCAGCAGTTTAATCTTCGGTTACGAGCAGTACTTC	CASSLIFGYEQYF
TRBJ2-4	TRBV7-9	-	-	TGTGCCAGCAGCGGAGGGGGAGCAGCCAAAAACATTAAGTACTTC	CASSGGGAAKNIKYF
TRBJ2-4	TRBV4-3	TRBD2	-	TGCGCCAGCAGCCAAGATAGTGGAGCGGGAGAAGAAAAAAACATTCAGTACTTC	CASSQDSGAGEEKNIQYF
TRBJ1-1	TRBV19	-	few	TGTGCCAGTAGTATAGAAGGACACACTGAAGCTTTCTTT	CASSIEGHTEAFF
TRBJ2-7	TRBV5-1	-	many	TGCGCCAGCAGCTACAGGACAGAGTACGAGCAGTACTTC	CASSYRTEYEQYF
TRBJ2-7	TRBV28	-	few	TGTGCCAGCAGTTTGATTACCGTGGGGACGTCGCCCTGCGAGCAGTACTTC	CASSLITVGTSPCEQYF
TRBJ2-5	TRBV2	TRBD2	many	TGTGCCAGCAAGGAAGCGGGAAGGTACCAAGAGACCCAGTACTTC	CASKEAGRYQETQYF
TRBJ2-7	TRBV28	-	many	TGTGCCAGCACTCCGTCCTACGAGCAGTACTTC	CASTPSYEQYF
TRBJ1-2	TRBV19	TRBD1	many	TGTGCCAGTAGTGACCCTCACGGGACAGGGTACGGCTACACCTTC	CASSDPHGTGYGYTF
TRBJ1-6	TRBV9	TRBD1	many	TGTGCCAGCAGCGACAGGACAGGGGATAATTCACCCCTCCACTTT	CASSDRTGDNSPLHF
TRBJ1-2	TRBV12-3/TRBV12-4	-	many	TGTGCCAGCAGCCCTGGCATCTATGGCTACACCTTC	CASSPGIYGYTF
TRBJ2-5	TRBV7-2	-	-	TGTGCCAGCAGCTCGAGGGGGGGGCAGTACCAAGAGACCCAGTACTTC	CASSSRGGQYQETQYF
TRBJ1-5	TRBV6-1	TRBD1	many	TGTGCCAGCAGCGAGCCTGACAGGGCCTCGGACGGCAGCAATCAGCCCCAGCATTTT	CASSEPDRASDGSNQPQHF
TRBJ1-6	TRBV6-5	TRBD1	once	TGTGCCAGCAGTTCTCCAGGGGGGAATTCACCCCTCCACTTT	CASSSPGGNSPLHF
TRBJ1-3	TRBV7-9	TRBD1	many	TGTGCCAGCAGCTTCGGACAGGGGCCTGGAAACACCATATATTTT	CASSFGQGPGNTIYF
TRBJ2-7	TRBV20-1	TRBD1	-	TGCAGTGCTAGTGACGAGGGGACAGGGGGCTACGAGCAGTACTTC	CSASDEGTGGYEQYF
TRBJ2-2	TRBV5-5	-	many	TGTGCCAGCAAGGGGTTGCAGGGGAGCGCCGGGGAGCTGTTTTTT	CASKGLQGSAGELFF
TRBJ1-2	TRBV9	TRBD1	many	TGTGCCAGCAGCGTGACAGGGGATGGTGGCTACACCTTC	CASSVTGDGGYTF